This T cell receptor beta chain appears in the sequencing data of a study of vaccination and CD4 T cells after COVID-19. For the study at large: Median draw time for post-COVID samples was under 120 days post-diagnosis (range 35 to 161). Controls used CEFX viral epitopes (positive), HIV-1 Nef peptides (negative), or no peptide.

With the Oncomine TCR Beta short-read assay, DNA from cultured CD4+ T cells was sequenced. MiXCR was run by TCRdb on the PCR reads, yielding one entry per CDR3 protein. Here the sample spans more than 13,000 distinct CDR3 sequences, around a third being singletons. This clonotype was observed a handful of times. Its antigen remains unidentified. The CDR3 covers 16 residues. V dropped 3 bases and J dropped 3 bases, with 12 bases sitting between them. Germline V gene data show CDR1 as MDHEN and CDR2 as SYDVKM. The treatment: roughly 10-day PBMC culture with coronavirus spike peptide pools or control peptides (ViraFEST assay). A half-volume replacement of the medium with fresh IL-2 medium was performed on days 3 and 7. CD4+ T cells were isolated by negative selection after around 11 days of culture.

The clonotype originates from a human donor with COVID-19. Source material: cultured CD4+ T cells from blood. The rearrangement uses TRBV28 and TRBJ1-6; D is perhaps TRBD1 (6 bases). The CDR3 loop is CASSLQGRFYNSPLHF. CDR3 in DNA: TGTGCCAGCAGTTTGCAGGGGAGGTTCTATAATTCACCCCTCCACTTT.